Listed here is a single TCR beta chain. What it binds is unknown. The data stem from a study of T cells in Graves' hyperthyroidism and ophthalmopathy. Study-level information: Before any treatment, at initial diagnosis, peripheral blood was collected.

The germline V and J ends were trimmed by 1 base and 0 bases, with 16 bases remaining between them. This CDR3 region has 18 residues. The germline CDR1 and CDR2 sequences are SGHTA and FQGTGA. Study-wide findings and caveats: Most clonotypes expanded in thyroid above 0.001 were likewise present in blood.

The study excluded patients with uncontrolled infection, other autoimmune disease, pregnancy or lactation. Cells are PBMCs isolated from approximately 9.2 ml of fresh blood. Amplified regions were TCR beta CDR3 sequences from RNA transcripts. HTBI primers were the set used in a first-round RT-PCR of the TCR CDR3. TCRdb re-derived calls from the multiplex PCR reads in MiXCR, one entry per CDR3 protein. The sample gives approximately 370,000 distinct CDR3 sequences, about 15% of which show up once; less than 35% is in the top ten. The sequencing sample was made of blood. This TCR came from a woman aged 30 to 39 with Graves' hyperthyroidism. V and J are TRBV7-3 and TRBJ1-3, with D unresolved. The CDR3 loop is CASSLIGPSESSGNTIYF. The CDR3 coding sequence is TGTGCCAGCAGCTTAATAGGCCCTTCGGAGAGCTCTGGAAACACCATATATTTT. The full variable domain, with the rest looked up from reference TRBV7-3 and TRBJ1-3, is GAGVSQTPSNKVTEKGKYVELRCDPISGHTALYWYRQSLGQGPEFLIYFQGTGAADDSGLPNDRFFAVRPEGSVSTLKIQRTERGDSAVYLCASSLIGPSESSGNTIYFGEGSWLTVV.